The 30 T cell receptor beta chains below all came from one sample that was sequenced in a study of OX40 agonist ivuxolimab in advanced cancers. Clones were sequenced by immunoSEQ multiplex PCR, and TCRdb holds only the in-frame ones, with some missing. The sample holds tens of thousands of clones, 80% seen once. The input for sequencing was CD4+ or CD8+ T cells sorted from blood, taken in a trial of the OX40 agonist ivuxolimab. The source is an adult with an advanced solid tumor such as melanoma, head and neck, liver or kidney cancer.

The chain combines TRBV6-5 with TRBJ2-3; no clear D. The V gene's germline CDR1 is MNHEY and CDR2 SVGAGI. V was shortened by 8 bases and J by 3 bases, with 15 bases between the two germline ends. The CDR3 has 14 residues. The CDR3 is CASSRGTLTDTQYF. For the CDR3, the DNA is TGTGCCAGCTCACGCGGTACCCTAACAGATACGCAGTATTTT.

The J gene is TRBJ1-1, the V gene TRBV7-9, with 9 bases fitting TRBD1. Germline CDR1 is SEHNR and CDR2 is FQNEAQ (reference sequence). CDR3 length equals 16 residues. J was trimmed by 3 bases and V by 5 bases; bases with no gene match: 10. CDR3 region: CASSQAGTGKDTEAFF. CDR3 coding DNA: TGTGCCAGCAGCCAAGCCGGGACAGGGAAGGACACTGAAGCTTTCTTT.

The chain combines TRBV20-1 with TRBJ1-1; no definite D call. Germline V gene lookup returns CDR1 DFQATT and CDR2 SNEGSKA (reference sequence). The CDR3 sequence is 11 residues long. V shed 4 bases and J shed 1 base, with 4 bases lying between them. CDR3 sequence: CSATENTEAFF. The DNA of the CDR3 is TGCAGTGCTACAGAGAACACTGAAGCTTTCTTT.

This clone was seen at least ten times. In DNA, the CDR3 is TGTGCCAGTAGTACGGACGGAGCCGCGCGTCCCCAGCATTTT. Protein sequence: CASSTDGAARPQHF. This chain connects TRBV19 to TRBJ1-5; D unclear. Trimming stripped 4 bases from V and 10 bases from J, with 17 bases between. Germline-derived CDR1 and CDR2 are LNHDA and SQIVND (reference sequence). The CDR3 has 14 amino acids.

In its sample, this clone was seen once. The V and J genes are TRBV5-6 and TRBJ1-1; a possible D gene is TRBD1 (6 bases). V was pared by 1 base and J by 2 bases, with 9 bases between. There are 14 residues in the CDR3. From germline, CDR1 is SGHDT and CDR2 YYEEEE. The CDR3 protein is CASSLTGINTEAFF. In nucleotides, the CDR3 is TGTGCCAGCAGCTTGACAGGGATAAACACTGAAGCTTTCTTT.

The DNA for the CDR3 is TGTGCCAGCAGCCCCAGCGGGGGGGCCAGAGAGCAGTACTTC. It is translated as CASSPSGGAREQYF. The V and J genes are TRBV9 and TRBJ2-7; TRBD2 matches 10 bases. This CDR3 has 14 amino acids. The germline V gene encodes CDR1 SGDLS and CDR2 YYNGEE. With 4 bases clipped from V and 7 bases from J, the junction kept 8 bases outside the gene matches.

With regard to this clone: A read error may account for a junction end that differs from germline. CDR3 loop: CASSLAGQDTQYF. The CDR3 coding sequence is TGTGCTAGCAGCTTAGCGGGGCAAGATACGCAGTATTTT. The chain combines TRBV7-7 with TRBJ2-3, with 8 bases aligning to TRBD2. Germline V gene lookup returns CDR1 SSHAT and CDR2 FNYEAQ (reference sequence). The CDR3 loop spans 13 amino acids.

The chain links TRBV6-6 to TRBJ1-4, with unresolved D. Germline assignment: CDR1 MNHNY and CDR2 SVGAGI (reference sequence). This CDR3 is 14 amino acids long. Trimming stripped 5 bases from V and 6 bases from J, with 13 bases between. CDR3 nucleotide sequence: TGTGCCAGCAGTCACGGCAGTGACTATGAAAAACTGTTTTTT. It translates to CASSHGSDYEKLFF.

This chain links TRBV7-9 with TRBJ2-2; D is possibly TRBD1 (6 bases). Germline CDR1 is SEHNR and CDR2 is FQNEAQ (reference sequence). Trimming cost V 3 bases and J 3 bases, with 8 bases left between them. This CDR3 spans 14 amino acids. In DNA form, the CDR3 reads TGTGCCAGCAGCTTTACAGGGTACACCGGGGAGCTGTTTTTT. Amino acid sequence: CASSFTGYTGELFF.

CDR3 bases: TGTGCCAGCGGCCCCGGGACGACCTTTTACGAGCAGTACTTC. This encodes CASGPGTTFYEQYF. The V call is TRBV7-2, the J call TRBJ2-7; the D call may be TRBD1 or TRBD2 (5 bases each). CDR3 length equals 14 residues. Trimming removed 8 bases from V and 4 bases from J, with 18 bases in between. Looked up from germline, CDR1 is SGHTA and CDR2 is FQGNSA.

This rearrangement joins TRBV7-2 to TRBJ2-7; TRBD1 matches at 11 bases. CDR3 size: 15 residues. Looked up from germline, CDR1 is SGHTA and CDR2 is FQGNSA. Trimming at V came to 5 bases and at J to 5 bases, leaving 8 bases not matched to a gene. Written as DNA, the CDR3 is TGTGCCAGCAGCGCCCGGGACAGGGGGTCACACGAGCAGTACTTC. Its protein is CASSARDRGSHEQYF.

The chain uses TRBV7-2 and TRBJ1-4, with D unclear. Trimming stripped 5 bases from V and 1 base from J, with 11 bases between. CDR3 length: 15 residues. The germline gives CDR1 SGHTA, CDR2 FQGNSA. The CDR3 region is CASSPDGVTNEKLFF. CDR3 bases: TGTGCCAGCAGCCCGGACGGAGTAACTAATGAAAAACTGTTTTTT.

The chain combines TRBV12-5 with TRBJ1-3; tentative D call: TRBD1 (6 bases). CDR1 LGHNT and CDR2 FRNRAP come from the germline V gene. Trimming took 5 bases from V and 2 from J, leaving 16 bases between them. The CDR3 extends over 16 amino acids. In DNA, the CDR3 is TGTGCTAGTGGTCCGCCTACAGGGTTAGCTGGAAACACCATATATTTT. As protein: CASGPPTGLAGNTIYF.

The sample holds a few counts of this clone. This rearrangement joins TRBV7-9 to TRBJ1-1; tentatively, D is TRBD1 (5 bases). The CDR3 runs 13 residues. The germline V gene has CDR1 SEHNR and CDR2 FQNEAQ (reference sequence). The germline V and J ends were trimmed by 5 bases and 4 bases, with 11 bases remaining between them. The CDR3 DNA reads TGTGCCAGCAGCCAATCGGGGCGCACTGAAGCTTTCTTT. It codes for CASSQSGRTEAFF. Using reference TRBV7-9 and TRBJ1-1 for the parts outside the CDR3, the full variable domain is DTGVSQNPRHKITKRGQNVTFRCDPISEHNRLYWYRQTLGQGPEFLTYFQNEAQLEKSRLLSDRFSAERPKGSFSTLEIQRTEQGDSAMYLCASSQSGRTEAFFGQGTRLTVV.

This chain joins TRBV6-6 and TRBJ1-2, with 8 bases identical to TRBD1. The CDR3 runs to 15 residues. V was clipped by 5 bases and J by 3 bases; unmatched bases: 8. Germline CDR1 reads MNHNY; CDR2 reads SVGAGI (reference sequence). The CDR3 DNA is TGTGCCAGCAGTGGAATCAGGGGGCGCGACTATGGCTACACCTTC. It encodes CASSGIRGRDYGYTF.

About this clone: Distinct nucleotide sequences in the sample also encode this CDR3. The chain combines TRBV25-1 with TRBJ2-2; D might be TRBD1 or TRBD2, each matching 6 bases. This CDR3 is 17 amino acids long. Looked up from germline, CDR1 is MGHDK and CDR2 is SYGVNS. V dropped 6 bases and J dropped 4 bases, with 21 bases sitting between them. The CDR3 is CASSAGGGTSGTGELFF. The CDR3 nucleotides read TGTGCCAGCAGCGCCGGGGGCGGGACGTCGGGCACCGGGGAGCTGTTTTTT.

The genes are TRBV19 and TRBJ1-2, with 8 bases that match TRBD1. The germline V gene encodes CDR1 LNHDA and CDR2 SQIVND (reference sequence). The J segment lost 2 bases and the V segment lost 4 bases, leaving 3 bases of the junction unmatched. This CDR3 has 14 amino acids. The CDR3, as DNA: TGTGCCAGTAGTAGCGGACAGGGAAACTATGGCTACACCTTC. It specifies CASSSGQGNYGYTF. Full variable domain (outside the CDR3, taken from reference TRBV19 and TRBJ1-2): DGGITQSPKYLFRKEGQNVTLSCEQNLNHDAMYWYRQDPGQGLRLIYYSQIVNDFQKGDIAEGYSVSREKKESFPLTVTSAQKNPTAFYLCASSSGQGNYGYTFGSGTRLTVV.

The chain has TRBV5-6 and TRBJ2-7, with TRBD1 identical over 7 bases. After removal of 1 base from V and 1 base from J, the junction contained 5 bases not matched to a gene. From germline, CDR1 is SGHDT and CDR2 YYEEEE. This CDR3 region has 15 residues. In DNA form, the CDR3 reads TGTGCCAGCAGCTTGTTGAGGGGGCCATCCTACGAGCAGTACTTC. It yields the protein CASSLLRGPSYEQYF.

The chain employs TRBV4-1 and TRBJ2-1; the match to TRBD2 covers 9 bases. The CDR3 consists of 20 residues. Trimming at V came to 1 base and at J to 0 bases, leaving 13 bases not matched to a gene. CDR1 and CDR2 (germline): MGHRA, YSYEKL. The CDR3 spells CASSQGRPQAAGGSYNEQFF. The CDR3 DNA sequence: TGCGCCAGCAGCCAAGGAAGGCCACAGGCAGCGGGGGGCTCCTACAATGAGCAGTTCTTC.

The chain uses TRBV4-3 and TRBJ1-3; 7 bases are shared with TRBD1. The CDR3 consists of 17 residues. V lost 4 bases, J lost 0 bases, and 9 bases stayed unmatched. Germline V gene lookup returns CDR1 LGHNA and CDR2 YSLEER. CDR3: CASSPTWTGSSGNTIYF. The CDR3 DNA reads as TGCGCCAGCAGCCCAACTTGGACAGGATCCTCTGGAAACACCATATATTTT.

This CDR3 reads CARGEPSSYEQYF. For the CDR3, the DNA is TGTGCCCGTGGGGAGCCTAGCTCCTACGAGCAGTACTTC. The chain joins TRBV30 to TRBJ2-7, with D possibly matching TRBD2 (5 bases). Germline CDR1 is GTSNPN and CDR2 is SVGIG (reference sequence). V was clipped by 8 bases and J by 0 bases, with 14 bases between them. The CDR3 runs to 13 residues.

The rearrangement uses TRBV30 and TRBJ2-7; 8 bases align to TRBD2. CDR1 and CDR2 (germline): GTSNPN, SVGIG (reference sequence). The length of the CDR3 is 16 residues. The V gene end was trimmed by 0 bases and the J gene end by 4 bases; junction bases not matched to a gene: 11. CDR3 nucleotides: TGTGCCTGGAGTGTCAGGGGCTTCCAGCGGGGGTACGAGCAGTACTTC. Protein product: CAWSVRGFQRGYEQYF.

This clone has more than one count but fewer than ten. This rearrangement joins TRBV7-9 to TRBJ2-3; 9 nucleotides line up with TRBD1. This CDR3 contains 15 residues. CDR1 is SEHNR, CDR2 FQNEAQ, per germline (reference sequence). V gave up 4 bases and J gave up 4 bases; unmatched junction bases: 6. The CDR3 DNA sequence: TGTGCCAGCAGCTCTGGACAGGGGAATGCAGATACGCAGTATTTT. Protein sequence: CASSSGQGNADTQYF.

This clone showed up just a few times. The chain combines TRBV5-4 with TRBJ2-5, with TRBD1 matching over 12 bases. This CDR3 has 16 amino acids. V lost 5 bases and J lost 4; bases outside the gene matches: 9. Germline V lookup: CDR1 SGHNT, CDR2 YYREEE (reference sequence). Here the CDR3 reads CASRKRDRGHRETQYF. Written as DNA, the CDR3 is TGTGCCAGCAGGAAGAGGGACAGGGGGCATCGAGAGACCCAGTACTTC.

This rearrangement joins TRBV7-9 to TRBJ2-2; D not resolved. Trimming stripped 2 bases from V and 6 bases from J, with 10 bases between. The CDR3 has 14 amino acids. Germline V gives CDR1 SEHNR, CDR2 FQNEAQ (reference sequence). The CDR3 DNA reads TGTGCCAGCAGCTTACACGAGTTGTCCGGGGAGCTGTTTTTT. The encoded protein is CASSLHELSGELFF.

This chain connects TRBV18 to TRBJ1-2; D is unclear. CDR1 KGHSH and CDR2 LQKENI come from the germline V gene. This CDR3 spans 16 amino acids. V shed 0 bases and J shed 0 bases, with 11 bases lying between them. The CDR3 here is CASSPPSMRANYGYTF. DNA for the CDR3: TGTGCCAGCTCACCACCCTCGATGAGGGCTAACTATGGCTACACCTTC.

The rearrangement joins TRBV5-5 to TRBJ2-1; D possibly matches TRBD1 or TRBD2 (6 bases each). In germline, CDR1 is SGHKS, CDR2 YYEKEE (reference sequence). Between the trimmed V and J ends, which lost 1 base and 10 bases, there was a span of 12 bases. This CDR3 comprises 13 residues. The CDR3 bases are TGTGCCAGCAGCTTGAACCGAGGGGGGGAGCAGTTCTTC. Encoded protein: CASSLNRGGEQFF.

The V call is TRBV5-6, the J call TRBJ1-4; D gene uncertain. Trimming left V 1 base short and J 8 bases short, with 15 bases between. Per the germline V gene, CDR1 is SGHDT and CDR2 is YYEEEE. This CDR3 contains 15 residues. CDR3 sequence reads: CASSLLGRQQEKLFF. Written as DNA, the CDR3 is TGTGCCAGCAGCTTGTTAGGCAGGCAACAAGAAAAACTGTTTTTT.

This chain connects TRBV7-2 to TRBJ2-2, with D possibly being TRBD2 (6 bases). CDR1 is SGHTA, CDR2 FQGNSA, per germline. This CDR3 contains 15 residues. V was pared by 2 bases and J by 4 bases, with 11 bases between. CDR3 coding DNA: TGTGCCAGCAGCTTATCGTTCGGGGGCACCGGGGAGCTGTTTTTT. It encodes CASSLSFGGTGELFF.

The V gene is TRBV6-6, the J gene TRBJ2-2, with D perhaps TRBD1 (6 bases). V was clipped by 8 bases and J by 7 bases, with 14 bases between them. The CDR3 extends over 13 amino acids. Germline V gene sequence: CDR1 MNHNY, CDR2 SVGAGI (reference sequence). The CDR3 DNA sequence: TGTGCCAGCTCTAGGGACACCGTCGGGGAGCTGTTTTTT. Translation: CASSRDTVGELFF.